This T cell receptor beta chain was recovered during a study of blood T cells in healthy people across ages. Study-wide points: Both higher diversity and more naive CD4+ cells marked long-lived donors when set against aged donors.

Per the germline V gene, CDR1 is MNHEY and CDR2 is SMNVEV (reference sequence). CDR3 length: 14 amino acids. V was cut by 10 bases and J by 7 bases, with 22 bases left in between. A sample-barcoded 5' primer and a J-beta primer mix were used in a second PCR of roughly 7 to 12 cycles. Through a template-switch adaptor with 12 random nucleotides, each cDNA molecule received a tag. Researchers report that each sample yielded at least 2.5 million CDR3-containing paired-end reads. TCRdb used MiXCR to reprocess the 5' RACE reads, holding one entry per CDR3 protein. Counted here are 800,000 to 950,000 distinct CDR3 sequences, under 40% occurring once; the ten biggest clones make up 13%. With each sample, at least 5.5 micrograms of total RNA were extracted. Points on this clonotype: The antigen remains unidentified.

The TCR was taken from a man aged 18 to 30 in good health. Sequencing input: blood. The chain employs TRBV27 and TRBJ1-2, with D possibly matching TRBD1 (6 bases). The CDR3 DNA follows: TGTGCCACTACAACATCCGGGGGCGCTTTTGGCTACACCTTC. Its translation is CATTTSGGAFGYTF.